Sequencing of this T cell receptor (beta chain) was carried out in a study of T cell responses to AZD1222 COVID-19 vaccine. The CDR3 extends over 13 amino acids. Germline V gene sequence: CDR1 LNHDA, CDR2 SQIVND (reference sequence). The V and J ends lost 5 bases and 3 bases respectively, with 8 bases between them. About this clone: Its matching antigen is unknown.

Repertoires were generated with immunoSEQ multiplex PCR, while TCRdb's copy carries only in-frame clones and drops some. Of 150,000 to 200,000 clones listed, just over 85% are singletons. The study pooled second doses at about 4 or about 12 weeks. General study findings and limits: Sampled repertoires all dated from after the peak T cell response. There were vaccine-associated CD4 TCRs across spike, dominant at 160-218 and 743-854. Unmutated variant regions reportedly attract nearly half of all spike-specific TCRs.

The sample here was peripheral blood, taken 28 days after the second AZD1222 dose. The source of this sequence is an adult who received the AZD1222 COVID-19 vaccine. This rearrangement joins TRBV19 to TRBJ1-5; D gene uncertain. Written as DNA, the CDR3 is TGTGCCAGTAGTCAAAGGCTCAATCAGCCCCAGCATTTT. It is translated as CASSQRLNQPQHF.